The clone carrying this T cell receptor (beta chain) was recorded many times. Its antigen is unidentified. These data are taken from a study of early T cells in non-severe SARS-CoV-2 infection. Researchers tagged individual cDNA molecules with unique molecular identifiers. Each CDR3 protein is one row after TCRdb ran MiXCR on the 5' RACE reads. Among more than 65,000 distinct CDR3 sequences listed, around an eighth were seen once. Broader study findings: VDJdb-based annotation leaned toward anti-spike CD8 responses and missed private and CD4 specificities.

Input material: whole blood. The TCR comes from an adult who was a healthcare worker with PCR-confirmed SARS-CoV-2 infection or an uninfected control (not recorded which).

Here the CDR3 DNA reads TGTGCCAGCGCGGCGGGAGATAACGGGGAGCTGTTTTTT. This gives the protein CASAAGDNGELFF. The chain employs TRBV27 and TRBJ2-2, with TRBD2 matching over 7 bases. The CDR3 is 13 residues long. Trimming cost V 8 bases and J 7 bases; bases outside gene matches: 7. CDR1 MNHEY and CDR2 SMNVEV come from the germline V gene (reference sequence).